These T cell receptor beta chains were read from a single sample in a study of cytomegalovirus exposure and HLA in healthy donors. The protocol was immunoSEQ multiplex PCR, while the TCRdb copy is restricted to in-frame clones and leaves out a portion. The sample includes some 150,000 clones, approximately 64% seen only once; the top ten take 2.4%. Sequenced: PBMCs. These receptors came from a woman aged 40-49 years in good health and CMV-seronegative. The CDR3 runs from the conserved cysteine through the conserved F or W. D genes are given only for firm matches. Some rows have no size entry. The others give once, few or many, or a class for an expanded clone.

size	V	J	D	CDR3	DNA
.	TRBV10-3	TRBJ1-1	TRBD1	CAITDRGNTEAFF	TGTGCCATCACTGACAGGGGGAACACTGAAGCTTTCTTT
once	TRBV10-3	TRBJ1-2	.	CAISESKGPAHYGYTF	TGTGCCATCAGTGAGTCGAAGGGGCCGGCGCACTATGGCTACACCTTC
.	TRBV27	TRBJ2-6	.	CASSFNSPSGANVLTF	TGTGCCAGCAGTTTCAACAGTCCCTCTGGGGCCAACGTCCTGACTTTC
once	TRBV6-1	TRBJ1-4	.	CASSEAPAGVREKLFF	TGTGCCAGCAGTGAGGCCCCCGCAGGGGTAAGGGAAAAACTGTTTTTT
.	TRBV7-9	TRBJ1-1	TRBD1	CASGFPRQGVNTEAFF	TGTGCCAGTGGATTCCCGCGACAGGGGGTAAACACTGAAGCTTTCTTT
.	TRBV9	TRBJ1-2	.	CASSPQLGREGGYTF	TGTGCCAGCAGCCCACAGCTGGGCAGGGAGGGCGGCTACACCTTC
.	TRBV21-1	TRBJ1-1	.	CASERQVTETEAFF	TGTGCCAGCGAACGACAGGTTACGGAGACTGAAGCTTTCTTT
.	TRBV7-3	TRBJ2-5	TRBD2	CASSLDGRGGETQYF	TGTGCCAGCAGCTTAGACGGCCGGGGGGGAGAGACCCAGTACTTC
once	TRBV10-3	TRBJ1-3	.	CAISEGWGSSGNTIYF	TGTGCCATCAGTGAGGGGTGGGGCAGCTCTGGAAACACCATATATTTT
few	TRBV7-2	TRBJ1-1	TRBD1	CASSRQGQVTEAFF	TGTGCCAGCAGCAGACAGGGGCAGGTCACTGAAGCTTTCTTT
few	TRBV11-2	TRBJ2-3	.	CASSLGVSVGDTQYF	TGTGCCAGCAGCTTAGGGGTAAGCGTCGGAGATACGCAGTATTTT
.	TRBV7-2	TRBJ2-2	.	CASSWATGYTGELFF	TGTGCCAGCAGCTGGGCGACAGGATACACCGGGGAGCTGTTTTTT
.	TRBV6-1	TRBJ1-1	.	CASTFSGPNTEAFF	TGTGCCAGCACCTTCTCCGGTCCCAACACTGAAGCTTTCTTT
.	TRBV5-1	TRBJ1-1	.	CASSLASTGRTEAFF	TGCGCCAGCAGCTTGGCTTCCACGGGGAGGACTGAAGCTTTCTTT
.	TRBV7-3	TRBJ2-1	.	CASSAGTLQVDEQFF	TGTGCCAGCAGCGCCGGGACTCTTCAAGTGGATGAGCAGTTCTTC
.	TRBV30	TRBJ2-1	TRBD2	CAWSASGGQFF	TGTGCCTGGAGTGCGTCGGGGGGGCAGTTCTTC
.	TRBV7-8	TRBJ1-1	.	CASSLALLPAADENTEAFF	TGTGCCAGCAGCTTAGCGCTTCTCCCAGCGGCCGACGAGAACACTGAAGCTTTCTTT
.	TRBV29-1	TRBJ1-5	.	CSVFRPGLDQPQHF	TGCAGCGTTTTCAGACCAGGGCTAGATCAGCCCCAGCATTTT
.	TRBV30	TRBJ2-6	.	CAWSVSGNSGANVLTF	TGTGCCTGGAGTGTCTCGGGGAACTCTGGGGCCAACGTCCTGACTTTC
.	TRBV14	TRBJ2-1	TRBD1	CASSQDLDRVSNEQFF	TGTGCCAGCAGCCAAGATCTGGACAGGGTGTCCAATGAGCAGTTCTTC
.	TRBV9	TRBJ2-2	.	CASSVVGGGFGELFF	TGTGCCAGCAGCGTAGTCGGAGGGGGCTTCGGGGAGCTGTTTTTT
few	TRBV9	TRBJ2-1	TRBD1	CASSVVQGDQFF	TGTGCCAGCAGCGTAGTTCAGGGGGATCAGTTCTTC
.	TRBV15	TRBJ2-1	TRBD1	CATSLGQGADSGPNEQFF	TGTGCCACCAGCTTGGGGCAGGGGGCGGATAGCGGCCCTAATGAGCAGTTCTTC
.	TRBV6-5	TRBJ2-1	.	CASSYGSSYNEQFF	TGTGCCAGCAGTTACGGCAGCTCCTACAATGAGCAGTTCTTC
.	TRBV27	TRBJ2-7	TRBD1	CASRKEGQGVSYEQYF	TGTGCCAGCAGGAAGGAGGGACAGGGGGTTTCCTACGAGCAGTACTTC
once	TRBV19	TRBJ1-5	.	CASTNSGGLGNQPQHF	TGTGCCAGTACCAATTCGGGGGGATTAGGCAATCAGCCCCAGCATTTT
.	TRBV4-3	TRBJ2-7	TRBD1	CASSQSGQTYEQYF	TGCGCCAGCAGCCAATCGGGACAGACGTACGAGCAGTACTTC
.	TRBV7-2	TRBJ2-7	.	CASSPSAASYEQYF	TGTGCCAGCAGCCCGTCGGCGGCGTCCTACGAGCAGTACTTC
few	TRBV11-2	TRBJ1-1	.	CASSQAGSTEAFF	TGTGCCAGCAGCCAGGCGGGGAGCACTGAAGCTTTCTTT
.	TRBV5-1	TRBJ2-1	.	CASSLVVGSAVGEQFF	TGCGCCAGCAGCTTGGTAGTAGGCTCCGCGGTGGGTGAGCAGTTCTTC
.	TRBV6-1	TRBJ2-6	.	CASSEWYRSGANVLTF	TGTGCCAGCAGTGAATGGTACAGATCTGGGGCCAACGTCCTGACTTTC
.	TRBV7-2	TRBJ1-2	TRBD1	CASSYGTGVGGGYTF	TGTGCCAGCAGCTACGGGACAGGGGTCGGGGGTGGCTACACCTTC